One sample yielded the 13 T cell receptor beta chains listed below, sequenced in a study of regulatory T cells in long-lasting Graves disease. Time point denoted: newly diagnosed GD, antithyroid drugs for less than 3 months. Researchers made the TCR library from RNA that was extracted from PBMCs. Sequencing libraries for TCR beta were prepared with iRepertoire HTBI primers and Arm-PCR of CDR3 regions. TCRdb recomputed calls from the multiplex PCR reads with MiXCR, one row per CDR3 protein. The data contain 580,000 or so distinct CDR3 sequences, about 16% of them singletons. These sequences were also reported in another study, on T cells in Graves' hyperthyroidism and ophthalmopathy.

Material: peripheral blood mononuclear cells (PBMCs), obtained at new diagnosis, from a patient treated with antithyroid drugs. All receptors come from a man between 18 and 29 years old with Graves disease.

This clonotype was seen a handful of times. The chain employs TRBV18 and TRBJ2-6; perhaps TRBD2 as D (5 bases). CDR3 size: 18 residues. Trimming removed 1 base at V and 0 bases at J, with 13 bases between. CDR1 and CDR2 from the germline V gene are KGHSH and LQKENI. The CDR3: CASSPQLTRVSGANVLTF. The DNA of the CDR3 is TGTGCCAGCTCACCACAGTTAACTAGGGTCTCTGGGGCCAACGTCCTGACTTTC.

This clonotype was observed a handful of times. The genes are TRBV7-9 and TRBJ1-5; D possibly corresponds to TRBD1 (5 bases). V dropped 0 bases and J dropped 0 bases, with 9 bases sitting between them. CDR1 is SEHNR and CDR2 is FQNEAQ in the germline V gene (reference sequence). The CDR3 has 16 amino acids. The CDR3 loop is CASSLAQGGSNQPQHF. The CDR3 bases are TGTGCCAGCAGCTTAGCCCAGGGTGGTAGCAATCAGCCCCAGCATTTT.

This clonotype showed up many times. The V call is TRBV11-2, the J call TRBJ2-3, with D unresolved. From germline, CDR1 is SGHAT and CDR2 FQNNGV. V lost 5 bases and J lost 2, with 8 bases in between. The CDR3 has 13 amino acids. The CDR3: CASSRFYTDTQYF. In DNA form, the CDR3 reads TGTGCCAGCAGCAGATTCTACACAGATACGCAGTATTTT.

The chain links TRBV19 to TRBJ2-7; D remains unclear. The ends were cut back, 2 bases at V and 3 bases at J, with 14 bases in the middle. The V gene's germline CDR1 is LNHDA and CDR2 SQIVND (reference sequence). The CDR3 runs 15 residues. Written as DNA, the CDR3 is TGTGCCAGTAGTATATACGGGTCCGGGTTCTACGAGCAGTACTTC. Protein sequence: CASSIYGSGFYEQYF.

There are a few counts of this clonotype. The V and J genes are TRBV2 and TRBJ2-2; D might be TRBD2 (6 bases). CDR3 length: 15 residues. V dropped 2 bases and J dropped 5 bases, with 12 bases sitting between them. Germline CDR1 and CDR2: SNHLY and FYNNEI. CDR3 nucleotides: TGTGCCAGCAGTGAAAGCGGGCAGGGTACCGGGGAGCTGTTTTTT. Residues: CASSESGQGTGELFF. The whole variable domain, filled in from reference TRBV2 and TRBJ2-2, reads EPEVTQTPSHQVTQMGQEVILRCVPISNHLYFYWYRQILGQKVEFLVSFYNNEISEKSEIFDDQFSVERPDGSNFTLKIRSTKLEDSAMYFCASSESGQGTGELFFGEGSRLTVL.

To note about this clonotype: Germline is not matched at one junction end, which may reflect a read error. J is TRBJ2-2 and V is TRBV3-1; either TRBD1 or TRBD2 may fit D (5 bases each). The CDR3 sequence is 14 residues long. The germline gives CDR1 LGHDT, CDR2 YNNKEL (reference sequence). CDR3 nucleotides: TGTGCCAGCAATAGACACGGGACGCCTGGGGAGCTGCTTTTT. Protein sequence: CASNRHGTPGELLF.

This sequence joins TRBV11-2 and TRBJ1-4, with unresolved D. This CDR3 has 13 residues. CDR1 SGHAT and CDR2 FQNNGV come from the germline V gene. V shed 1 base and J shed 7 bases, with 7 bases lying between them. The CDR3 DNA follows: TGTGCCAGCAGCTTAGTTCGGGGTGAAAAACTGTTTTTT. Its protein is CASSLVRGEKLFF.

Of note for this clonotype: This likely reflects a read error, since a far larger clone is one base away. J is TRBJ2-4 and V is TRBV28; 7 bases map to TRBD2. The end of the DNA fits TRBJ2-1 better, so the J call may be wrong. This CDR3 contains 17 residues. Germline lookup yields CDR1 MDHEN and CDR2 SYDVKM. In DNA form, the CDR3 reads TGTGCCAGCAGTTCGCTACCCTTGCAGGGAGGGGCGGGCGAGCAGTTCTTC. It is translated as CASSSLPLQGGAGEQFF.

This rearrangement joins TRBV5-1 to TRBJ1-2; D is uncertain. V was pared by 2 bases and J by 5 bases, with 10 bases between. CDR3 length: 13 amino acids. Germline lookup yields CDR1 SGHRS and CDR2 YFSETQ. As DNA, the CDR3 is TGCGCCAGCAGCTTAGACGAACGATATGGCTACACCTTC. Its translation: CASSLDERYGYTF.

The chain employs TRBV7-2 and TRBJ2-1; 11 bases are a match to TRBD2. Unmatched junction bases numbered 11, after V lost 4 bases and J lost 0 bases. The germline V gene has CDR1 SGHTA and CDR2 FQGNSA. The CDR3 is made up of 19 amino acids. CDR3 sequence (DNA): TGTGCCAGCAGCTCCCCGGGGGGTACTAGCGGGAGCTCCTACAATGAGCAGTTCTTC. Its protein is CASSSPGGTSGSSYNEQFF.

This clonotype was seen more than once but under ten times. This chain uses TRBV9 with TRBJ1-1, with D unresolved. The CDR3 covers 14 residues. From germline, CDR1 is SGDLS and CDR2 YYNGEE. Deletions cut 4 bases from V and 6 bases from J, with 16 bases between. DNA for the CDR3: TGTGCCAGCAGCACTAACGGGGTTCGGGCTGAAGCTTTCTTT. It specifies CASSTNGVRAEAFF.

This clonotype was seen only a few times. The gene calls are TRBV7-9 and TRBJ1-1; tentatively, D is TRBD1 (6 bases). Trimming took off 0 bases at V and 0 bases at J, with 17 bases between the two ends. The germline gives CDR1 SEHNR, CDR2 FQNEAQ (reference sequence). CDR3 length: 18 amino acids. Written as DNA, the CDR3 is TGTGCCAGCAGCTTAGCGAGAGGACAGAATAATATGAACACTGAAGCTTTCTTT. Residues: CASSLARGQNNMNTEAFF.

This clonotype was observed a handful of times. The chain combines TRBV9 with TRBJ2-1; 9 nucleotides line up with TRBD2. CDR1 and CDR2 from the germline V gene are SGDLS and YYNGEE. The CDR3 is made up of 16 amino acids. V lost 1 base and J lost 9; bases outside the gene matches: 11. CDR3 region: CASSVLTSGAFGEQFF. In nucleotides, the CDR3 is TGTGCCAGCAGCGTACTGACTAGCGGCGCCTTTGGTGAGCAGTTCTTC.